This T cell receptor (beta chain) was retrieved from a study of blood T cell repertoires in COVID-19. Study summary: From T cells, B-cell-depleted T cells, or PBMCs came the material, which was cDNA or gDNA.

Here immunoSEQ multiplex PCR was the method, and the copy in TCRdb shows in-frame clones only, minus some. The sample includes tens of thousands of clones, over 75% of them seen just once. The trim removed 4 bases at V and 4 bases at J, leaving 11 bases unmatched. This CDR3 has 17 residues. Sequences were obtained from peripheral blood. The TCR comes from a man in his 70s in a cohort sampled during active COVID-19. The V call is TRBV23-1, the J call TRBJ2-2; 8 nucleotides align to TRBD2. TRBV23-1 is annotated as an ORF whose role is uncertain. The CDR3 protein is CASSPPGGASGTGELFF. CDR3 sequence (DNA): TGCGCCAGCAGTCCCCCCGGGGGGGCGTCGGGCACCGGGGAGCTGTTTTTT.